This entry features one TCR beta chain sequence. The data were obtained in a study of CD8 T cells in Susac syndrome. RNA, at roughly 0.45 to 1 ug, was reverse transcribed with random hexamers. Using its own MiXCR run on the immunoSEQ multiplex PCR reads, TCRdb lists one record per CDR3 protein. The repertoire holds more than 200,000 distinct CDR3 sequences, roughly 93% seen once, with around 0.15% in the top ten. CDR1 SGHTA and CDR2 FQGNSA come from the germline V gene. The CDR3 covers 16 residues. Trimming cost V 0 bases and J 2 bases; bases outside gene matches: 6. Specimen: CD4+ T cells from PBMCs. The receptor was derived from a human donor with Susac syndrome. The chain carries TRBV7-2 and TRBJ2-7; 8 positions agree with TRBD1. The CDR3 DNA reads as TGTGCCAGCAGCTTAGCCGGACAGGGTGGCCCCTACGAGCAGTACTTC. Amino acid sequence: CASSLAGQGGPYEQYF.